Each of the 9 T cell receptor beta chains below was sequenced from the same sample in a study of CD8+ T cells in alopecia areata (dated by TCRdb to 2016 to 2019). This sample's time point label indicates: baseline before oral tofacitinib. Library preparation employed the immunoSEQ multiplex PCR assay. RNA was extracted from all samples and reverse transcribed into cDNA, which served as template for TCR sequencing. Imported from immuneACCESS, the table was reduced by TCRdb to in-frame sequences with V and J called. These copies leave out some clones; in studies compared against another copy, an unresolved V gene accounts for under half, and the cause of the remainder is not known. Counted in this sample were about 180,000 clones; 50% to 60% of them appeared once. Roughly 15% of the sample belongs to the ten largest clones. Source: CD4+ T cells sorted from blood, taken at week 0. Every receptor here comes from a human donor with alopecia areata.

V usage is TRBV7-9 and J usage is TRBJ1-1; D is uncertain. This CDR3 spans 16 amino acids. Germline CDR1 and CDR2: SEHNR and FQNEAQ (reference sequence). Trimming removed 2 bases at V and 4 bases at J, with 17 bases between. CDR3 protein: CASSLLGNPVPTEAFF. The CDR3, as DNA: TGTGCCAGCAGCTTACTGGGGAACCCCGTACCCACTGAAGCTTTCTTT.

The CDR3: CASSRGDTEAFF. For the CDR3, the DNA is TGCGCCAGCAGCCGCGGAGACACTGAAGCTTTCTTT. V usage is TRBV4-1 and J usage is TRBJ1-1; D unresolved. CDR3 length: 12 residues. Between the trimmed V and J ends, which lost 4 bases and 3 bases, there was a span of 6 bases. Per the germline V gene, CDR1 is MGHRA and CDR2 is YSYEKL.

This clone was counted once. The chain combines TRBV6-6 with TRBJ2-2; D is ambiguous. The germline V and J ends were trimmed by 6 bases and 4 bases, with 12 bases remaining between them. There are 14 residues in the CDR3. CDR1 is MNHNY, CDR2 SVGAGI, per germline (reference sequence). The CDR3 DNA reads as TGTGCCAGCAGGCCGAGTGCAAGCACCGGGGAGCTGTTTTTT. The encoded protein is CASRPSASTGELFF.

The V call is TRBV6-1, the J call TRBJ2-5, with D perhaps being TRBD1 or TRBD2 (5 bases each). Trimming took 7 bases from V and 9 from J, leaving 24 bases between them. In germline, CDR1 is MNHNS, CDR2 SASEGT. The CDR3 extends over 15 amino acids. The CDR3 region is CASTPRVGTSGAQYF. The CDR3 DNA reads as TGTGCCAGCACGCCTAGGGTTGGGACCTCCGGGGCCCAGTACTTC.

CDR3 sequence reads: CAWEQGNSNQPQHF. CDR3 DNA: TGTGCCTGGGAGCAGGGAAATAGCAATCAGCCCCAGCATTTT. The V and J genes are TRBV30 and TRBJ1-5; tentative D call: TRBD1 (5 bases). The germline V gene encodes CDR1 GTSNPN and CDR2 SVGIG (reference sequence). The CDR3 is 14 residues long. V gave up 5 bases and J gave up 0 bases, with 11 bases separating them.

The rearrangement links TRBV4-1 to TRBJ1-1; D may be TRBD1 (5 bases). CDR3 length equals 16 residues. The V gene's germline CDR1 is MGHRA and CDR2 YSYEKL. Trimming pared 5 bases from V and 0 bases from J, leaving 16 bases between. Here the CDR3 DNA reads TGCGCCAGCAGCACTTTTCCCGGGGCAATGAACACTGAAGCTTTCTTT. It yields the protein CASSTFPGAMNTEAFF.

The V gene is TRBV30, the J gene TRBJ2-4; tentative D call: TRBD2 (5 bases). Germline-derived CDR1 and CDR2 are GTSNPN and SVGIG (reference sequence). This CDR3 region has 15 residues. Trimming cost V 6 bases and J 0 bases, with 15 bases left between them. The CDR3 region is CACTRAIEAKNIQYF. The DNA for the CDR3 is TGTGCCTGCACGAGGGCAATCGAAGCCAAAAACATTCAGTACTTC.

The table lists this clone with a count of one. The CDR3 sequence: CASSLPDSSHEKLFF. CDR3 sequence (DNA): TGCGCCAGCAGCTTACCCGACAGTAGCCATGAAAAACTGTTTTTT. This sequence joins TRBV5-1 and TRBJ1-4; a possible D gene is TRBD1 (5 bases). The V and J ends lost 2 bases and 6 bases respectively, with 14 bases between them. CDR1 is SGHRS, CDR2 YFSETQ, per germline. The CDR3 length is 15 residues.

The CDR3 region has the DNA TGCGCCAGCAGCCAAGATCGAACAGGGGTAGAGACCCAGTACTTC. Protein: CASSQDRTGVETQYF. This rearrangement joins TRBV4-1 to TRBJ2-5; 7 positions match TRBD1. CDR3 length: 15 residues. The J segment lost 4 bases and the V segment lost 0 bases, leaving 5 bases of the junction unmatched. Germline lookup yields CDR1 MGHRA and CDR2 YSYEKL.